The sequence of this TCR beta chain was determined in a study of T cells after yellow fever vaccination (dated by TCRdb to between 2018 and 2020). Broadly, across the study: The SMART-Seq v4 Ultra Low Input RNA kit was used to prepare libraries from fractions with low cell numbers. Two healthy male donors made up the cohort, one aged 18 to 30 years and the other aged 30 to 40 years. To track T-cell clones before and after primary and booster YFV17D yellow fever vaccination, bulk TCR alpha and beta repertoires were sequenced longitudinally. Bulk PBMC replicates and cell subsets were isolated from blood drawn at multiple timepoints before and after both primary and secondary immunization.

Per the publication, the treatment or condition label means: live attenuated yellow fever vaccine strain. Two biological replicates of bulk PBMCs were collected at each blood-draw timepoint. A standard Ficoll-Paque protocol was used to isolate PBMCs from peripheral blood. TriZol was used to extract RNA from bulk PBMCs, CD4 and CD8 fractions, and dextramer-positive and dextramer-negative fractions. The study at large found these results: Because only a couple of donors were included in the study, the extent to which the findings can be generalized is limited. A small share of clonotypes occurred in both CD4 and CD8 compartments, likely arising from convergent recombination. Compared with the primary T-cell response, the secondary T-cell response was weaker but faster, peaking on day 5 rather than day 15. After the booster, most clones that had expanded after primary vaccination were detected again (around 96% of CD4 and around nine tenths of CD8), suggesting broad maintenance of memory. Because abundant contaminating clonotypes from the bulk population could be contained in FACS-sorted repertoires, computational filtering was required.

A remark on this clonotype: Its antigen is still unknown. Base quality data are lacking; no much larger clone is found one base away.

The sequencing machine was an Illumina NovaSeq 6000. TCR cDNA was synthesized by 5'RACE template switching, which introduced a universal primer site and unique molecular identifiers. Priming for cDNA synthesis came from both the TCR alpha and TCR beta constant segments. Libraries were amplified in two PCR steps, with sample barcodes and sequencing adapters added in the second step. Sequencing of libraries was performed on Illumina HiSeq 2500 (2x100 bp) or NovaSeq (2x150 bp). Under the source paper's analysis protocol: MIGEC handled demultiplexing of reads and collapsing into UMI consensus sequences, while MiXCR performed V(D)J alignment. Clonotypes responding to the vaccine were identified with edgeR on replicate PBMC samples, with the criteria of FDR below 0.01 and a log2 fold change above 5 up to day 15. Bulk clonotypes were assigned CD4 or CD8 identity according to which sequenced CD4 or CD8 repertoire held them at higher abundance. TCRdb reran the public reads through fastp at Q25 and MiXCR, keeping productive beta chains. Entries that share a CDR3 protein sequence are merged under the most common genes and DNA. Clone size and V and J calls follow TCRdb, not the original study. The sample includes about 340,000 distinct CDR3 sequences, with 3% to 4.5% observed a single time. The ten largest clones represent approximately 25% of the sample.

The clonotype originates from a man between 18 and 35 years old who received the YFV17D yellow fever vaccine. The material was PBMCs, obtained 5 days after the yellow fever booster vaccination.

CDR3 reads: CASSLGRVRGYTF. DNA sequence: TGTGCCAGCAGCTTAGGGCGGGTCAGGGGCTACACCTTC. Here the chain combines TRBV7-2 and TRBJ1-2, with no reliable assignment of the D segment. From a lookup of the germline V gene, CDR1 and CDR2 are SGHTA and FQGNSA. From the cysteine up to the phenylalanine, the CDR3 has a length of 13 residues. Left in the record is the CDR3 DNA by itself, 39 bases read in frame from the first base. Trimming costs V 1 base and J 8 bases, and their ends lie 11 bases apart.